The present T cell receptor beta chain was sequenced within a study of blood T cell repertoires in COVID-19. Study-wide background: Sample material is recorded as cDNA or gDNA derived from T cells, B-cell-depleted T cells, or PBMCs.

In the authors' methods: Counts of nucleated cells, estimated from reference gene primer amplification, were obtained. Repertoires were generated with immunoSEQ multiplex PCR, while TCRdb's copy carries only in-frame clones and drops some. For V, J and clone size, that table is used; D and trimming come from the DNA. The sample holds about 220,000 clones; around 91% are singletons and the top ten take 3.5%. In terms of age and location, participants ranged from roughly 18 to 100 years and lived in about two dozen US areas. Trimming removed 6 bases from V and 7 bases from J; junction bases left unmatched: 10. Germline CDR1 reads MNHEY; CDR2 reads SMNVEV (reference sequence). The CDR3 spans 16 residues.

The TCR originated in a young woman in a cohort exposed to, infected with or recovered from COVID-19 (not recorded which). The sample taken for sequencing was PBMCs or T cells enriched from blood (not recorded which). V and J are TRBV27 and TRBJ2-1; 12 bases are shared with TRBD2. The CDR3 bases are TGTGCCAGCAGCGACCTCCTAGCGGGAGGGCCGAATGAGCAGTTCTTC. Its translation: CASSDLLAGGPNEQFF.